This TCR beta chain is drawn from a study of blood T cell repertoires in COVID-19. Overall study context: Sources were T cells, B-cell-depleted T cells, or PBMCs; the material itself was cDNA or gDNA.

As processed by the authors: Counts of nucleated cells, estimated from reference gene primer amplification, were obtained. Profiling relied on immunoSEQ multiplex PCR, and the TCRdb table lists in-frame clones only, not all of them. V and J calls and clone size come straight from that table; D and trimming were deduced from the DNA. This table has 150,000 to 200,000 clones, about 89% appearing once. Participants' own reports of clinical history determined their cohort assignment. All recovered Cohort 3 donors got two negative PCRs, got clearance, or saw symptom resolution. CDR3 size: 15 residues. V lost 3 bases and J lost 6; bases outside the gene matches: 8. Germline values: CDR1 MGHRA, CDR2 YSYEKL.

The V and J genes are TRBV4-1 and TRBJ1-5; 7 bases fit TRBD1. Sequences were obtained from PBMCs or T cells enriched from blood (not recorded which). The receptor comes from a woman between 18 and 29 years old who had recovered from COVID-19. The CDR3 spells CASSQVDDRAQPQHF. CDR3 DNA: TGCGCCAGCAGCCAGGTTGATGACAGGGCTCAGCCCCAGCATTTT.